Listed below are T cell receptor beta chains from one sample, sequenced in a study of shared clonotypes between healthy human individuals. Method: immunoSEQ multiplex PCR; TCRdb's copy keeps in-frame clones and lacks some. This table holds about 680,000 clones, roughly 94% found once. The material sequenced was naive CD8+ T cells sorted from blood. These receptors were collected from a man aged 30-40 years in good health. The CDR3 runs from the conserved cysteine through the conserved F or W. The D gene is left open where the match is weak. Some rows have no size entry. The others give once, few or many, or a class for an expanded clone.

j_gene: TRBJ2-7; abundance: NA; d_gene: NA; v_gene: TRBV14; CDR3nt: TGTGCCAGCAGCCAAGGCCATTACGAGCAGTACTTC; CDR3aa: CASSQGHYEQYF
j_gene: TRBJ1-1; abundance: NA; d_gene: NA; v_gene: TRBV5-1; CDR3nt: TGCGCCAGCACCTCAACCCCTTTGGACACTGAAGCTTTCTTT; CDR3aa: CASTSTPLDTEAFF
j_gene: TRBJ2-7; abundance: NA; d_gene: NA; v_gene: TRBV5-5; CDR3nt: TGTGCCAGCACCTATTGGGTAGGTGCCTACGAGCAGTACTTC; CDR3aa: CASTYWVGAYEQYF
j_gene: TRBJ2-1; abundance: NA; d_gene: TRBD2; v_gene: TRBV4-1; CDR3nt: TGCGCCAGCAGCCAAGAGGGACTAGCGGGAGACGAGCAGTTCTTC; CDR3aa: CASSQEGLAGDEQFF
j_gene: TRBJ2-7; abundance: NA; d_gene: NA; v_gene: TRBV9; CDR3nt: TGTGCCAGCAGCGCGGCCGGGAACAAGAACGAGCAGTACTTC; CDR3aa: CASSAAGNKNEQYF
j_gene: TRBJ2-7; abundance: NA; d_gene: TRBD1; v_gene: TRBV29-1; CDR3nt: TGCAGCGTTTCTAGGGGGACAGGGGGCTACGAGCAGTACTTC; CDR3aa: CSVSRGTGGYEQYF
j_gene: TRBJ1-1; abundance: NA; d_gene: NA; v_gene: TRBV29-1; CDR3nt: TGCAGCGTTGACATAAGACAGAGCAAACCGAACACTGAAGCTTTCTTT; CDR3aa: CSVDIRQSKPNTEAFF
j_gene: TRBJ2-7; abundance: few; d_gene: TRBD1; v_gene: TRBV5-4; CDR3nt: TGTGCCAGCAGCCCTGGGACAGCCTACGAGCAGTACTTC; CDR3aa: CASSPGTAYEQYF
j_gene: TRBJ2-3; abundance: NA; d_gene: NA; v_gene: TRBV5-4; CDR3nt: TGTGCCAGCAGCTCGGACTACAGGCCAGATACGCAGTATTTT; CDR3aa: CASSSDYRPDTQYF
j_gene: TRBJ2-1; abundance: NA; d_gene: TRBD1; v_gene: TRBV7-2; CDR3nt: TGTGCCAGCAGCTTGAGGGGGCGTGGGGAGTTCTTC; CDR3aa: CASSLRGRGEFF
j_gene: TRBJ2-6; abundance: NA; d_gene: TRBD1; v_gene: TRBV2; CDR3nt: TGTGCCAGCAGGAAGACAGGGTCCGGGGCCAACGTCCTGACTTTC; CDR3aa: CASRKTGSGANVLTF
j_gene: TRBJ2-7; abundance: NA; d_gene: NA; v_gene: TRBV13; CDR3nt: TGTGCCAGCAGCTTAGTAGGGGGTTACGAGCAGTACTTC; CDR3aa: CASSLVGGYEQYF
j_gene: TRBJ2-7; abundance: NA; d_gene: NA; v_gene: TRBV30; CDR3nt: TGTGCCTGGAGTGTCGGCAGCGAGCAGTACTTC; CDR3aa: CAWSVGSEQYF
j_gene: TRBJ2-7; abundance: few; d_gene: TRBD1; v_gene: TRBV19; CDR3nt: TGTGCCACTATGACAGGGACCACTGCCGGCGAGCAGTACTTC; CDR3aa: CATMTGTTAGEQYF
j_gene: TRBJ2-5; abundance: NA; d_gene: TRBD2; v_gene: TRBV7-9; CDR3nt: TGTGCCAGCAGCCCAGTACCAGCGGGAGTAGGAGAGACCCAGTACTTC; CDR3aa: CASSPVPAGVGETQYF
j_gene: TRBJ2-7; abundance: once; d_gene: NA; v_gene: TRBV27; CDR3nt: TGTGCCAGCAGTTTGGGGAGTAGTGCCTACGAGCAGTACTTC; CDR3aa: CASSLGSSAYEQYF
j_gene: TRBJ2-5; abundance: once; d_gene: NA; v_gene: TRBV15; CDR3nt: TGTGCCACCAGCAGGGACGTCGGCCAAGAGACCCAGTACTTC; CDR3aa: CATSRDVGQETQYF